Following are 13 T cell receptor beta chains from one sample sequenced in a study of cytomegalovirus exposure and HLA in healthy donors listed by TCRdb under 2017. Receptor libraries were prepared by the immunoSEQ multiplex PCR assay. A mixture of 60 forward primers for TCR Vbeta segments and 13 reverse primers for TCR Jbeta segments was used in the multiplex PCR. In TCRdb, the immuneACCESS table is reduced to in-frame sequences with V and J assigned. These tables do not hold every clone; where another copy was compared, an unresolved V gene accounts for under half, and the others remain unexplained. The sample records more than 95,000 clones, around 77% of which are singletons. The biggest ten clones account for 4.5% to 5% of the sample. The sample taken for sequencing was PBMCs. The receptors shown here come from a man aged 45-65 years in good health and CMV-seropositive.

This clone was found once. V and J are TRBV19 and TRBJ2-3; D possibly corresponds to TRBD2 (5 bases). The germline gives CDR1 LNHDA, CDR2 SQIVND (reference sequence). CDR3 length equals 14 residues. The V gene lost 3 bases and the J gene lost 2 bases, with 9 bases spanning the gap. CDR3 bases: TGTGCCAGTAGTATTGGAGGCCTCACAGATACGCAGTATTTT. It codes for CASSIGGLTDTQYF.

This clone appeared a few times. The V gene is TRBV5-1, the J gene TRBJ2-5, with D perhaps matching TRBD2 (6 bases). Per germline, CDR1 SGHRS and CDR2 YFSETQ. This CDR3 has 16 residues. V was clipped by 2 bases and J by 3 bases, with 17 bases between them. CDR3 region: CASSFGRISTKETQYF. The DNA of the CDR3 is TGCGCCAGCAGCTTTGGGAGGATATCTACCAAAGAGACCCAGTACTTC.

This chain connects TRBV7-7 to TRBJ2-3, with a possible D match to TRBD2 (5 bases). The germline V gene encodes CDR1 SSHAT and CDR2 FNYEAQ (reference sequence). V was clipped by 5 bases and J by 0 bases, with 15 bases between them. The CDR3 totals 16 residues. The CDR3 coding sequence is TGTGCCAGCAGCCCGGCGCACTGGACTAGCACAGATACGCAGTATTTT. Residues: CASSPAHWTSTDTQYF.

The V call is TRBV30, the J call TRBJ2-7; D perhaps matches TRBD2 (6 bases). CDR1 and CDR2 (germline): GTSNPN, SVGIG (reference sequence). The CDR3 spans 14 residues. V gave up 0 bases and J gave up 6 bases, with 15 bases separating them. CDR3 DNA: TGTGCCTGGAGTGTCTGGCGGGGTGTTGGCGAGCAGTACTTC. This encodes CAWSVWRGVGEQYF.

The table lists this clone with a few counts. CDR3 region: CAWNPGGNTEAFF. The CDR3 DNA reads TGTGCCTGGAACCCGGGGGGAAACACTGAAGCTTTCTTT. The chain has TRBV30 and TRBJ1-1, with a tentative D call TRBD1 (5 bases). The CDR3 has 13 amino acids. Looked up from germline, CDR1 is GTSNPN and CDR2 is SVGIG (reference sequence). The V and J ends lost 4 bases and 2 bases respectively, with 11 bases between them.

The CDR3 DNA sequence: TGTGCCAGCAGCTACACGGGAGGATTAATGAACACTGAAGCTTTCTTT. It is translated as CASSYTGGLMNTEAFF. The rearrangement joins TRBV6-5 to TRBJ1-1; unclear D gene. Looked up from germline, CDR1 is MNHEY and CDR2 is SVGAGI. CDR3 length equals 16 residues. V was pared by 6 bases and J by 0 bases, with 17 bases between.

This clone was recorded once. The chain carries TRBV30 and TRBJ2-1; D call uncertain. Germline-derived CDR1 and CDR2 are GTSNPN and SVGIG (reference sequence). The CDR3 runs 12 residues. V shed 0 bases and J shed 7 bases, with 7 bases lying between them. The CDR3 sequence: CAWSVRINEQFF. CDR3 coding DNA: TGTGCCTGGAGTGTGCGGATTAATGAGCAGTTCTTC.

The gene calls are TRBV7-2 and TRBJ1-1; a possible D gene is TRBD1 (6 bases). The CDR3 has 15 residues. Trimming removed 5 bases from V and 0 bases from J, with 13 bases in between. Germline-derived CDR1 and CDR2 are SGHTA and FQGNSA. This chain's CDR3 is CASSIMTGMNTEAFF. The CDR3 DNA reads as TGTGCCAGCAGCATCATGACAGGCATGAACACTGAAGCTTTCTTT.

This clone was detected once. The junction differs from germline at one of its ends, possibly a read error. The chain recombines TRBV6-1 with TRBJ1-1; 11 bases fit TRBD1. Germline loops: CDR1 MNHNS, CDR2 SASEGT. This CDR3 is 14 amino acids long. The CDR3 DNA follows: TGTGCCAGCAGTGTCCACCGGGACAGGGGGGAAGAGATCTTT. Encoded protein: CASSVHRDRGEEIF.

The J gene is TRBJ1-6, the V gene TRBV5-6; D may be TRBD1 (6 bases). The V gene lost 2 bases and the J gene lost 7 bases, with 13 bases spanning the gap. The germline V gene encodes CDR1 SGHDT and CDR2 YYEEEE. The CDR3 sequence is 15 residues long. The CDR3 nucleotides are TGTGCCAGCAGCTTTCAAGGGACAAGGAATTCACCCCTCCACTTT. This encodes CASSFQGTRNSPLHF.

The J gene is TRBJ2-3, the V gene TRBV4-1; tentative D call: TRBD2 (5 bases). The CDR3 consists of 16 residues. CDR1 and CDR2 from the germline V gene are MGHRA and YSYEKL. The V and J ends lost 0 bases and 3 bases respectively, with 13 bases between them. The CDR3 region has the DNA TGCGCCAGCAGCCAAGAAGGGAGCGTACGGACAGATACGCAGTATTTT. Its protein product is CASSQEGSVRTDTQYF.

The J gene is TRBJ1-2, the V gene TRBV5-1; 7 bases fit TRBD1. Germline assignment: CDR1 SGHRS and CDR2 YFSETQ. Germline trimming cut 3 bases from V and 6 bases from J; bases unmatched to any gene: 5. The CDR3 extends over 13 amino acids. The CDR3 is CASSSQGGHGYTF. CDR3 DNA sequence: TGCGCCAGCAGCTCTCAGGGGGGCCATGGCTACACCTTC.

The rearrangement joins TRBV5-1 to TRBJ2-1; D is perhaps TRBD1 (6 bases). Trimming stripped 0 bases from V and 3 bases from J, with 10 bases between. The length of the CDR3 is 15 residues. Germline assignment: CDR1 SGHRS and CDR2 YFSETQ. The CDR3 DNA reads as TGCGCCAGCAGCTTGGTTCAGGGACACTACAATGAGCAGTTCTTC. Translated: CASSLVQGHYNEQFF.